The TCR beta chain under discussion was sequenced for a study of post-analysis software for immune sequencing data (dated by TCRdb to about 2015). In the study overall: The recorded disease courses included relapsing-remitting, secondary progressive and progressive-relapsing multiple sclerosis, and some patients had no subtype annotation. The multiple sclerosis patient repertoires were compared with under 13 previously published healthy control repertoires from donors aged roughly 6 to 27 years. A subset of samples was prepared in parallel using single-end sample barcoding, then pooled and co-amplified after Illumina adapter ligation.

To demonstrate the VDJtools post-analysis software, TCR beta repertoires were profiled from the peripheral blood of 13 young patients with multiple sclerosis. Multiple sclerosis patients were children and adolescents aged about 6 to 17 years. Study-wide conclusions, independent of this receptor: Patients showed significantly higher frequencies than controls for several TRBV segments, among them TRBV5-6, TRBV5-1 and TRBV20-1. Direct clustering with F measure showed strong co-clustering of samples prepared in the same batch, prompting a batch-effect correction. The multiple sclerosis patient group was slightly younger than the control group. Compared with controls, multiple sclerosis patients had significantly lower normalized Chao1 diversity, a finding suggesting substantial peripheral T-cell clonal expansion.

Receptor libraries were prepared by PCR. Sequenced on an Illumina HiSeq 2500. To reduce PCR and sequencing biases, unique molecular identifiers were incorporated into the TCR beta cDNA libraries. Per 1 to 10 million input T cells, roughly 500,000 cDNA molecules were obtained, such that each molecule approximated one T cell. The patient libraries were prepared and sequenced with the same protocol used for the earlier healthy control dataset. Within a given batch, samples were prepared together, multiplexed and sequenced on the same HiSeq lane. The authors' analysis ran thus. Raw barcoded reads were processed with MIGEC, discarding single-read molecular identifier groups before consensus assembly and CDR3 extraction. Clonotype tables were post-analysed with VDJtools, and diversity was normalized by down-sampling all datasets to the smallest sample size. To correct batch-related cross-sample contamination, repertoire overlap clustering matched CDR3 amino acid sequences but not nucleotide sequences. Starting from the raw public reads, TCRdb applied fastp trimming at Q25, assembled clones with MiXCR and retained in-frame beta chains. Rows with a matching CDR3 protein are joined into one entry that keeps the most common DNA and genes. What appears here as the V and J calls and clone size reflects TCRdb's work, not the paper's. Present in this sample are about 180,000 distinct CDR3 sequences, 25% to 35% of which were seen just once. The ten top clones hold 1.5% of the sample.

This clonotype was counted only a few times. This clone's antigen is unknown. Nothing much larger sits one base from this clone, and base qualities are not available. The germline V gene specifies LGHNT as CDR1 and FRNRAP as CDR2. From V the trimming removes 7 bases and from J it removes 5 bases, while the gene matches leave 9 bases of the junction unaccounted for. Taken from cysteine to phenylalanine, the CDR3 has 15 residues. Only the CDR3 part of the read is kept: 45 bases, read in frame from the first base. The TCR sequence derives from a girl under 18 with multiple sclerosis. Recombination joined TRBV12-5 with TRBJ2-1; 9 central nucleotides agree with TRBD1. Sample: blood. The nucleotide sequence is TGTGCTAGTGATCACTGGGACAGGGACGACAATGAGCAGTTCTTC. Protein translation: CASDHWDRDDNEQFF.